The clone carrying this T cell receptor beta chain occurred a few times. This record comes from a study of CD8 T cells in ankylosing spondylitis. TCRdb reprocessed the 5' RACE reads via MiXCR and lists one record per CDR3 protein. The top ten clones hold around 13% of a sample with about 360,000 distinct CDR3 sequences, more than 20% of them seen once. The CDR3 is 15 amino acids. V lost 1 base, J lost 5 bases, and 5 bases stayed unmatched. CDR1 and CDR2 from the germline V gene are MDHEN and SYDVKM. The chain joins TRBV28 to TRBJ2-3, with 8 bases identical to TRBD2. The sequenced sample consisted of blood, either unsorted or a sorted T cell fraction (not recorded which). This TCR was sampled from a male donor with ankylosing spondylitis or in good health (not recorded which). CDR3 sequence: CASSLYGREGDTQYF. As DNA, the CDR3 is TGTGCCAGCAGTTTATACGGACGGGAGGGAGATACGCAGTATTTT. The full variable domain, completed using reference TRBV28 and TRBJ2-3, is DVKVTQSSRYLVKRTGEKVFLECVQDMDHENMFWYRQDPGLGLRLIYFSYDVKMKEKGDIPEGYSVSREKKERFSLILESASTNQTSMYLCASSLYGREGDTQYFGPGTRLTVL.